A selection of T cell receptor beta chains follows, all from one sample in a study of cytomegalovirus exposure and HLA in healthy donors. Clones were sequenced by immunoSEQ multiplex PCR, and TCRdb holds only the in-frame ones, with some missing. The data show more than 150,000 clones, over 70% seen once. The specimen sequenced was PBMCs. These receptors were obtained from a woman aged 45-60 years in good health and CMV-seropositive. Both conserved end residues are part of each CDR3. D genes are given only for firm matches. Size is stated for part of the rows, as once, few or many counts, or as a class when the clone is expanded.

>TRBV5-1|NA|TRBJ1-2|NA
TGCGCCAGCAGCTTGGAAGCAGGGGATGGCTACACCTTC
CASSLEAGDGYTF
>TRBV4-3|NA|TRBJ2-1|TRBD2
TGCGCCAGCAGCCCGAGACTAGCGGGAGAGGACAATGAGCAGTTCTTC
CASSPRLAGEDNEQFF
>TRBV5-4|NA|TRBJ2-3|NA
TGTGCCAGCAGCTTGGACGCGGGGGCGGTTAGCACAGATACGCAGTATTTT
CASSLDAGAVSTDTQYF
>TRBV6-1|once|TRBJ1-6|NA
TGTGCCAGCAGTGAGGTCAGGGGTAATTCACCCCTCCACTTT
CASSEVRGNSPLHF
>TRBV2|NA|TRBJ2-7|TRBD1
TGTGCCAGCGGCTCGACAGGGTGGGACTCCTACGAGCAGTACTTC
CASGSTGWDSYEQYF
>TRBV6-6|NA|TRBJ1-4|NA
TGTGCCAGCAACCAGGGGCAGAATAGTGAAAAACTGTTTTTT
CASNQGQNSEKLFF
>TRBV6-1|NA|TRBJ2-7|TRBD1
TGTGCCAGCAGTGAAAGTCTGGACAGGTTCTCCTACGAGCAGTACTTC
CASSESLDRFSYEQYF
>TRBV6-5|NA|TRBJ1-1|TRBD1
TGTGCCAGCAGCCAGACAGGGCTCGGGACTGAAGCTTTCTTT
CASSQTGLGTEAFF
>TRBV11-2|NA|TRBJ1-1|TRBD1
TGTGCCAGCAGCTTGGGGGGACAGTTGAACACTGAAGCTTTCTTT
CASSLGGQLNTEAFF
>TRBV7-2|NA|TRBJ2-7|TRBD1
TGTGCCAGCAGCCCTGGGACAGGGGGCGACGAGCAGTACTTC
CASSPGTGGDEQYF
>TRBV10-3|few|TRBJ2-7|TRBD1
TGTGCCATCCGGCCTGGAGACAGGGGTTACGAGCAGTACTTC
CAIRPGDRGYEQYF
>TRBV6-5|few|TRBJ1-1|TRBD1
TGTGCCAGCAGGGCCCTTGGACAGGCCCCGGAGGCTTTCTTT
CASRALGQAPEAFF
>TRBV7-2|NA|TRBJ2-7|NA
TGTGCCAGCACTCAATACGCGTCAGGCCCTTACGAGCAGTACTTC
CASTQYASGPYEQYF
>TRBV4-2|few|TRBJ2-1|NA
TGTGCCAGCAGCCAAGGGACTTCCTACAATGAGCAGTTCTTC
CASSQGTSYNEQFF
>TRBV5-1|once|TRBJ2-5|NA
TGCGCCAGCAGCTTGGACAGGATGGGGGAGACCCAGTACTTC
CASSLDRMGETQYF
>TRBV18|NA|TRBJ2-7|NA
TGTGCCAGCTCACCACCGACGGGATCCTACGAGCAGTACTTC
CASSPPTGSYEQYF
>TRBV29-1|NA|TRBJ2-1|TRBD2
TGCAGCGTTGATACTAGCGGGGCCCTCAATGAGCAGTTCTTC
CSVDTSGALNEQFF
>TRBV5-4|NA|TRBJ2-7|NA
TGTGCCAGCAGCCCCCGCCGTGGCTCAAGCTACGAGCAGTACTTC
CASSPRRGSSYEQYF
>TRBV5-1|NA|TRBJ1-5|NA
TGCGCCAGCAGCTTGAACCCAGGGGGCAATCAGCCCCAGCATTTT
CASSLNPGGNQPQHF
>TRBV7-2|few|TRBJ2-7|NA
TGTGCCAGCAGCTTATCCCGGGGATCCTCCTACGAGCAGTACTTC
CASSLSRGSSYEQYF
>TRBV6-1|few|TRBJ1-1|NA
TGTGCCAGCAGTGCGCAGGGTAGGAACACTGAAGCTTTCTTT
CASSAQGRNTEAFF
>TRBV28|once|TRBJ2-6|NA
TGTGCCAGCAGCCTCCCTGGGGCCAACGTCCTGACTTTC
CASSLPGANVLTF
>TRBV5-4|NA|TRBJ2-4|TRBD1
TGTGCCAGCAGCTTGGGGGGTCGGACAGGCCCGAAAAACAGTCAGTACTTC
CASSLGGRTGPKNSQYF
>TRBV7-9|NA|TRBJ1-1|NA
TGTGCCAGCAGCAATCAAGGGGGCACTGAAGCTTTCTTT
CASSNQGGTEAFF
>TRBV29-1|NA|TRBJ2-5|NA
TGCAGCGTTGAATACGGGAAGCGGGAGACCCAGTACTTC
CSVEYGKRETQYF
>TRBV5-1|NA|TRBJ1-1|TRBD1
TGCGCCAGCAGCTTGGGGACAGGGGAGCGTACTTTCGACACTGAAGCTTTCTTT
CASSLGTGERTFDTEAFF
>TRBV15|NA|TRBJ1-4|NA
TGTGCCACCAGCAGAGACCGGGGGAATGAAAAACTGTTTTTT
CATSRDRGNEKLFF
>TRBV2|NA|TRBJ2-1|NA
TGTGCCAGCAGTGAAGTACTTTTGGATGAGCAGTTCTTC
CASSEVLLDEQFF
>TRBV27|NA|TRBJ2-2|NA
TGTGCCAGCAGTTTATCTAGCTTACAGGGAACCGGGGAGCTGTTTTTT
CASSLSSLQGTGELFF
>TRBV9|NA|TRBJ1-2|TRBD1
TGTGCCAGCAGCGCGCAGGGGGCCTATGGCTACACCTTC
CASSAQGAYGYTF
>TRBV5-4|NA|TRBJ1-6|TRBD1
TGTGCCAGCAGCTCCGCCGGGACAGGGGGTTCCTATAATTCACCCCTCCACTTT
CASSSAGTGGSYNSPLHF
>TRBV19|few|TRBJ2-7|TRBD1
TGTGCCAGTAGTATAGCCCTGGGACAGGGTGACGAGCAGTACTTC
CASSIALGQGDEQYF
>TRBV5-4|NA|TRBJ2-3|TRBD2
TGTGCCAGCAGCCCCCGCACGACTAGCGGGGGAGGCACAGATACGCAGTATTTT
CASSPRTTSGGGTDTQYF
>TRBV9|NA|TRBJ1-1|NA
TGTGCCAGCAGCGTAGCCCCGACAGACACTGAAGCTTTCTTT
CASSVAPTDTEAFF
>TRBV27|few|TRBJ2-7|NA
TGTGCCAGCAGTAATCTACGAGGGCAGTACTTC
CASSNLRGQYF
>TRBV19|NA|TRBJ2-6|NA
TGTGCCAGTAGTACTTCCGGGCCGAGGGCCCTCCTCTCTGGGGCCAACGTCCTGACTTTC
CASSTSGPRALLSGANVLTF
>TRBV6-5|NA|TRBJ1-1|NA
TGTGCCAGCCATTCGGAGATGAACACTGAAGCTTTCTTT
CASHSEMNTEAFF
>TRBV9|NA|TRBJ1-3|NA
TGTGCCAGCAGCAGTGACAGTAGCTCTGGAAACACCATATATTTT
CASSSDSSSGNTIYF
>TRBV9|NA|TRBJ2-7|NA
TGTGCCAGCAGTCCTGGACTCATCTACTACGAGCAGTACTTC
CASSPGLIYYEQYF